One sample yielded the 9 T cell receptor beta chains listed below, sequenced in a study of cytomegalovirus exposure and HLA in healthy donors. Vbeta (60) and Jbeta (13) primers were used in the PCR. The method was immunoSEQ multiplex PCR; TCRdb's version includes in-frame clones alone and lacks a portion of them. The table has around 130,000 clones, around 80% seen once. Sequencing input: PBMCs. All receptors come from a woman in her forties or fifties in good health and CMV-seronegative.

In this sample, this clone turned up a few times. J is TRBJ1-1 and V is TRBV23-1; D possibly corresponds to TRBD1 (6 bases). TRBV23-1 is classed as an ORF, of uncertain function. V was cut by 7 bases and J by 0 bases, with 12 bases left in between. This CDR3 is 14 amino acids long. The CDR3 nucleotides are TGCGCCAGCACCCCGGACAGATTGAACACTGAAGCTTTCTTT. It encodes CASTPDRLNTEAFF.

The chain carries TRBV5-6 and TRBJ2-2; D remains ambiguous. The CDR3 length is 17 residues. Germline CDR1 reads SGHDT; CDR2 reads YYEEEE. Trimming removed 4 bases at V and 0 bases at J, with 16 bases between. CDR3 coding DNA: TGTGCCAGCAGCCGCCAACAGAGCCGAGCGAACACCGGGGAGCTGTTTTTT. Amino acids: CASSRQQSRANTGELFF.

This clone was seen a handful of times. The chain has TRBV4-3 and TRBJ1-1; D is undetermined. The V gene lost 1 base and the J gene lost 5 bases, with 11 bases spanning the gap. Germline CDR1 LGHNA, CDR2 YSLEER. The CDR3 has 14 residues. In DNA form, the CDR3 reads TGCGCCAGCAGCCAAGGTCTCTCCGTAACTGAAGCTTTCTTT. It translates to CASSQGLSVTEAFF.

The CDR3 spells CASSPESSGRGNEQFF. The CDR3 DNA reads as TGTGCCAGCAGTCCCGAGTCTAGCGGGAGGGGCAATGAGCAGTTCTTC. The V and J genes are TRBV27 and TRBJ2-1; 12 positions agree with TRBD2. V was pared by 5 bases and J by 6 bases, with 8 bases of the junction left unmatched. The CDR3 totals 16 residues. Germline V gene lookup returns CDR1 MNHEY and CDR2 SMNVEV (reference sequence).

The rearrangement joins TRBV19 to TRBJ2-7, with 14 bases aligning to TRBD2. The CDR3 is 19 amino acids. Germline-derived CDR1 and CDR2 are LNHDA and SQIVND (reference sequence). This CDR3 reads CPSKARQMGLAGVFNEQYF. The CDR3 DNA reads TGTCCATCAAAGGCCCGGCAGATGGGACTAGCGGGAGTGTTCAACGAGCAGTACTTC.

The rearrangement uses TRBV27 and TRBJ2-7; 9 bases are a match to TRBD1. The CDR3 spans 15 residues. Germline trimming cut 5 bases from V and 3 bases from J; bases unmatched to any gene: 8. Germline V CDR1 and CDR2: MNHEY, SMNVEV (reference sequence). The CDR3 here is CASSPSGQGRYEQYF. The CDR3 coding sequence is TGTGCCAGCAGTCCTTCGGGACAGGGACGCTACGAGCAGTACTTC.

The chain couples TRBV6-5 to TRBJ2-7, with 7 nucleotides matching TRBD1. The CDR3 length is 14 residues. Germline trimming cut 7 bases from V and 1 base from J; bases unmatched to any gene: 7. Germline V gives CDR1 MNHEY, CDR2 SVGAGI. The CDR3 reads CASTSTGYSYEQYF. The DNA of the CDR3 is TGTGCCAGCACCTCGACAGGGTATTCCTACGAGCAGTACTTC.

This clone was seen a few times. V and J are TRBV2 and TRBJ2-1; 14 bases map to TRBD2. There are 17 residues in the CDR3. The germline V gene has CDR1 SNHLY and CDR2 FYNNEI. J lost 9 bases, V lost 6 bases, and 13 bases had no gene match. CDR3 amino acids: CASRAGTSGSLYAEQFF. The DNA for the CDR3 is TGTGCCAGCAGAGCCGGGACTAGCGGGAGCCTTTACGCTGAGCAGTTCTTC.

The chain carries TRBV4-1 and TRBJ2-7; the match to TRBD1 covers 9 bases. CDR3 length: 16 residues. V gave up 0 bases and J gave up 5 bases; unmatched junction bases: 8. Germline V gene sequence: CDR1 MGHRA, CDR2 YSYEKL. The CDR3 sequence: CASSQESGQGLDEQYF. Here the CDR3 DNA reads TGCGCCAGCAGCCAAGAGTCGGGACAGGGTCTCGACGAGCAGTACTTC.